These 19 T cell receptor beta chains share one sample of origin, sequenced in a study of regulatory T cells in long-lasting Graves disease. As for time point: persistent/refractory GD, antithyroid drugs over 5 years with positive TRAb. Isolated PBMC RNA provided the starting material for the TCR library. Sequencing libraries for TCR beta were prepared with iRepertoire HTBI primers and Arm-PCR of CDR3 regions. TCRdb re-called the multiplex PCR reads with MiXCR, one entry per CDR3 protein. This table has around 510,000 distinct CDR3 sequences, less than 25% appearing once. The input for sequencing was peripheral blood mononuclear cells (PBMCs), taken when the disease was refractory, from a patient treated with antithyroid drugs. These receptors all come from a female donor with Graves disease.

The J gene is TRBJ2-7, the V gene TRBV7-6; D is unclear. V lost 5 bases and J 2 bases, leaving 13 bases between the germline ends. The CDR3 is 14 amino acids. CDR1 SGHVS and CDR2 FNYEAQ come from the germline V gene. CDR3 sequence (DNA): TGTGCCAGCAGCGACCGGGTCACCCCCTACGAGCAGTACTTC. Encoded protein: CASSDRVTPYEQYF.

The chain employs TRBV30 and TRBJ1-5; 7 nucleotides line up with TRBD1. The CDR3 length is 14 residues. In germline, CDR1 is GTSNPN, CDR2 SVGIG (reference sequence). Trimming cost V 2 bases and J 6 bases; bases outside gene matches: 7. The CDR3 here is CAWSPLGTAQPQHF. Here the CDR3 DNA reads TGTGCCTGGAGTCCCCTCGGGACAGCTCAGCCCCAGCATTTT. Full variable domain (missing parts from reference TRBV30 and TRBJ1-5): SQTIHQWPATLVQPVGSPLSLECTVEGTSNPNLYWYRQAAGRGLQLLFYSVGIGQISSEVPQNLSASRPQDRQFILSSKKLLLSDSGFYLCAWSPLGTAQPQHFGDGTRLSIL.

This clonotype was found many times. The chain recombines TRBV6-2 or TRBV6-3 with TRBJ2-2; 8 bases are a match to TRBD2. V dropped 3 bases and J dropped 4; count of bases not matched to a gene: 10. Germline assignment: CDR1 MNHEY and CDR2 SVGEGT. This CDR3 spans 17 amino acids. In nucleotides, the CDR3 is TGTGCCAGCAGTTATGGGGTACTAGCGGTCTTCACCGGGGAGCTGTTTTTT. Residues: CASSYGVLAVFTGELFF.

V and J are TRBV27 and TRBJ2-1, with a weak D call TRBD2 (5 bases). Germline V CDR1 and CDR2: MNHEY, SMNVEV (reference sequence). V lost 6 bases and J 2 bases, leaving 14 bases between the germline ends. The CDR3 has 15 amino acids. This CDR3 is CASSPTGVAYNEQFF. The CDR3 DNA reads TGTGCCAGCAGCCCGACCGGGGTCGCCTACAATGAGCAGTTCTTC.

A word on this clonotype: Given a much more abundant clone one base away, this may be a read error. This chain links TRBV24-1 with TRBJ1-1; D remains ambiguous. In germline, CDR1 is KGHDR, CDR2 SFDVKD. This CDR3 has 13 amino acids. This chain's CDR3 is CATSDYDDTEALF. As DNA, the CDR3 is TGTGCCACCAGTGACTATGATGACACTGAAGCTCTCTTT.

The chain combines TRBV30 with TRBJ2-3, with D uncertain. V gave up 3 bases and J gave up 0 bases, with 7 bases separating them. This CDR3 has 13 residues. The germline V gene has CDR1 GTSNPN and CDR2 SVGIG (reference sequence). Here the CDR3 DNA reads TGTGCCTGGAGATTAGTTAGCACAGATACGCAGTATTTT. Encoded protein: CAWRLVSTDTQYF.

This chain links TRBV5-1 with TRBJ1-1; 8 bases line up with TRBD1. Per germline, CDR1 SGHRS and CDR2 YFSETQ. The CDR3 loop spans 18 amino acids. V lost 4 bases and J lost 2; bases outside the gene matches: 16. CDR3 coding DNA: TGCGCCAGCAGCCCTGGGTTAGGTGGGACAGGACTTAACACTGAAGCTTTCTTT. It specifies CASSPGLGGTGLNTEAFF.

This clonotype was recorded many times. This chain's CDR3 is CASSWQGADGYTF. The CDR3 DNA is TGTGCCAGCAGTTGGCAGGGGGCGGATGGCTACACCTTC. This rearrangement joins TRBV28 to TRBJ1-2; 8 nucleotides align to TRBD1. Trimming took 4 bases from V and 6 from J; bases not matched to a gene: 4. CDR1 is MDHEN, CDR2 SYDVKM, per germline. This CDR3 region has 13 residues.

This clonotype was counted ten times or more. This chain links TRBV5-1 with TRBJ1-5; the match to TRBD1 covers 7 bases. V lost 0 bases to trimming and J lost 2 bases; unmatched junction nucleotides: 2. The CDR3 is made up of 15 amino acids. Germline V lookup: CDR1 SGHRS, CDR2 YFSETQ. CDR3: CASSLEGAGNQPQHF. DNA of the CDR3: TGCGCCAGCAGCTTGGAGGGGGCAGGCAATCAGCCCCAGCATTTT.

The V and J genes are TRBV7-3 and TRBJ2-3; 10 bases match TRBD2. Germline V CDR1 and CDR2: SGHTA, FQGTGA. Trimming removed 4 bases from V and 5 bases from J; junction bases left unmatched: 9. The CDR3 runs to 16 residues. The DNA of the CDR3 is TGTGCCAGCAGCTCCACAAGCGGGAGGGTTGGAGATACGCAGTATTTT. Residues: CASSSTSGRVGDTQYF.

Points on this clonotype: One junction end does not reproduce the germline sequence, and a read error may be involved. The chain links TRBV13 to TRBJ2-7; 10 nucleotides align to TRBD2. The CDR3 runs 15 residues. The germline CDR1 and CDR2 sequences are PRHDT and FYEKMQ (reference sequence). The CDR3 loop reads CARSSGTSATYEQYF. The CDR3 DNA reads TGTGCCAGAAGCTCCGGGACTAGCGCTACCTACGAGCAGTACTTC.

This clonotype was observed many times. The J gene is TRBJ1-1, the V gene TRBV28, with D perhaps matching TRBD1 (6 bases). The CDR3 has 15 residues. Trimming stripped 6 bases from V and 1 base from J, with 15 bases between. In germline, CDR1 is MDHEN, CDR2 SYDVKM. The CDR3 DNA reads TGTGCCAGCAGCGAGCCGGGACAACCGAACACTGAAGCTTTCTTT. This sequence encodes CASSEPGQPNTEAFF. The full variable domain, completed using reference TRBV28 and TRBJ1-1, is DVKVTQSSRYLVKRTGEKVFLECVQDMDHENMFWYRQDPGLGLRLIYFSYDVKMKEKGDIPEGYSVSREKKERFSLILESASTNQTSMYLCASSEPGQPNTEAFFGQGTRLTVV.

Concerning this clonotype itself: The germline gene is not matched at one end of the junction; a read error may be the cause. The CDR3 region is CVSSPLLAGGPDEQFF. CDR3 DNA: TGTGTCAGCAGTCCTTTACTAGCGGGAGGGCCGGATGAGCAGTTCTTC. This chain connects TRBV6-2 or TRBV6-3 to TRBJ2-1; 13 positions agree with TRBD2. This CDR3 comprises 16 residues. The V gene's germline CDR1 is MNHEY and CDR2 SVGEGT.

The rearrangement links TRBV29-1 to TRBJ1-4; D call uncertain. Per the germline V gene, CDR1 is SQVTM and CDR2 is ANQGSEA. V lost 7 bases, J lost 7 bases, and 13 bases lay in between. The CDR3 sequence is 12 residues long. CDR3 nucleotide sequence: TGCAGCGCGTCGGCCGTGAGTGAAAAACTGTTTTTT. Amino acid sequence: CSASAVSEKLFF.

This clonotype came up many times. This CDR3 reads CASFFGDSNQETQYF. CDR3 in DNA: TGTGCCAGCTTCTTTGGGGACAGCAATCAAGAGACCCAGTACTTC. The genes are TRBV2 and TRBJ2-5, with 7 positions matching TRBD1. The V gene end was trimmed by 8 bases and the J gene end by 2 bases; junction bases not matched to a gene: 11. The CDR3 has 15 residues. Per the germline V gene, CDR1 is SNHLY and CDR2 is FYNNEI.

The chain is built from TRBV28 and TRBJ2-3; D gene uncertain. This CDR3 is 14 amino acids long. CDR1 MDHEN and CDR2 SYDVKM come from the germline V gene. Trimming removed 3 bases at V and 1 base at J, with 8 bases between. The CDR3 sequence: CASSFLTGTDTQYF. Here the CDR3 DNA reads TGTGCCAGCAGTTTTCTCACAGGCACAGATACGCAGTATTTT.

This clonotype has a handful of counts. This chain connects TRBV29-1 to TRBJ2-4, with D possibly matching TRBD2 (7 bases). Germline V gene data show CDR1 as SQVTM and CDR2 as ANQGSEA. There are 14 residues in the CDR3. The DNA for the CDR3 is TGCAACGTATACAGGGAGGGGGCCAAAAACATTCAGTACTTC. Encoded protein: CNVYREGAKNIQYF.

This clonotype has at least ten counts. The gene calls are TRBV7-2 and TRBJ1-4; TRBD1 aligns across 8 bases. V lost 4 bases, J lost 7 bases, and 8 bases stayed unmatched. In germline, CDR1 is SGHTA, CDR2 FQGNSA. There are 15 residues in the CDR3. The CDR3 region is CASSSTPDRGEKLFF. Here the CDR3 DNA reads TGTGCCAGCAGCTCGACCCCCGACAGGGGTGAAAAACTGTTTTTT.

The chain links TRBV7-9 to TRBJ2-2; the D gene is possibly TRBD2 (5 bases). The CDR3 loop spans 16 amino acids. V was pared by 3 bases and J by 6 bases, with 17 bases between. Germline V gene lookup returns CDR1 SEHNR and CDR2 FQNEAQ (reference sequence). Here the CDR3 DNA reads TGTGCCAGCAGCTTTCGGTGGCAGGACGGGGCCGGGGAGCTGTTTTTT. Residues: CASSFRWQDGAGELFF.